A single count supports the clone carrying this T cell receptor (beta chain). This specimen comes from a study of blood T cell repertoires in COVID-19. As for the study in general: Italy, Spain and the United States were the sources of the convalescent and acute COVID-19 samples.

Assay: immunoSEQ multiplex PCR; the TCRdb copy retains only in-frame clones and omits some. The table has around 100,000 clones, about 80% seen once; the top ten hold approximately 31%. Germline lookup yields CDR1 SGHRS and CDR2 YFSETQ. V was pared by 4 bases and J by 1 base, with 13 bases between. The CDR3 runs 15 residues. The sample taken for sequencing was peripheral blood. This chain joins TRBV5-1 and TRBJ2-3, with a possible D match to TRBD2 (5 bases). The clonotype originates from a man between 65 and 80 years old with active or convalescent COVID-19. The CDR3 sequence is CASSTVGARTDTQYF. The CDR3 DNA sequence: TGCGCCAGCAGCACGGTGGGAGCCCGCACAGATACGCAGTATTTT.